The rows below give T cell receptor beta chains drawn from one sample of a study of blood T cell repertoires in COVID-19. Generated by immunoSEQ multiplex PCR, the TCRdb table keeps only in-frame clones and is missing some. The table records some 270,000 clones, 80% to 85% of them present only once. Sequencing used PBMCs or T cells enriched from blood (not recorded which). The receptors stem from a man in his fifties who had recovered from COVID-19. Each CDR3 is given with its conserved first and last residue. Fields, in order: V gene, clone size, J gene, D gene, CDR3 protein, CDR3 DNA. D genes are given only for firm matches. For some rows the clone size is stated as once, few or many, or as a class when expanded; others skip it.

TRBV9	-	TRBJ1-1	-	CASSVPPAGNTEAFF	TGTGCCAGCAGCGTACCCCCGGCGGGAAACACTGAAGCTTTCTTT
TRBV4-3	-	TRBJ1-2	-	CASSQDQAFFYGYTF	TGCGCCAGCAGCCAAGACCAGGCATTTTTCTATGGCTACACCTTC
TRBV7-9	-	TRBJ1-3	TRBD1	CASSFRTGRASGNTIYF	TGTGCCAGCAGCTTTCGGACAGGTCGTGCCTCTGGAAACACCATATATTTT
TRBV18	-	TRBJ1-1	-	CASSASSGGPEAFF	TGTGCCAGCTCAGCCTCGAGCGGTGGCCCTGAAGCTTTCTTT
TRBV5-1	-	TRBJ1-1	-	CASSLWAVEVNTEAFF	TGCGCCAGCAGCTTGTGGGCGGTGGAGGTGAACACTGAAGCTTTCTTT
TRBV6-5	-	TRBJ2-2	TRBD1	CAGVRDRGTGELFF	TGTGCCGGCGTCCGGGACAGGGGGACCGGGGAGCTGTTTTTT
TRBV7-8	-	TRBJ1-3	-	CASKREGLTGNTIYF	TGTGCCAGCAAACGGGAGGGTTTGACTGGAAACACCATATATTTT
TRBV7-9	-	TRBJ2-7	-	CASSLVPRVVHEQYF	TGTGCCAGCAGCTTAGTCCCGCGCGTAGTCCACGAGCAGTACTTC
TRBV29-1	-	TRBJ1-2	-	CSVEAGPASLSGYTF	TGCAGCGTTGAGGCGGGGCCTGCCTCTCTATCTGGCTACACCTTC
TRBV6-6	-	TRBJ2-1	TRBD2	CASSPGAGVYNEQFF	TGTGCCAGCAGCCCCGGGGCGGGAGTTTACAATGAGCAGTTCTTC
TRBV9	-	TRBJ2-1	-	CASSVRSGGPYNEQFF	TGTGCCAGCAGCGTGCGTTCAGGGGGGCCCTACAATGAGCAGTTCTTC
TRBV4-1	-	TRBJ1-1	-	CASSRREGTEAFF	TGCGCCAGCAGCCGTCGGGAGGGGACTGAAGCTTTCTTT
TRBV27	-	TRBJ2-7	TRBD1	CASSLRTGSYTYEQYF	TGTGCCAGCAGTTTAAGGACAGGGAGCTACACCTACGAGCAGTACTTC
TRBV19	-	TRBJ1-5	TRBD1	CATPRGRFQPQHF	TGTGCCACCCCGAGGGGGCGCTTTCAGCCCCAGCATTTT
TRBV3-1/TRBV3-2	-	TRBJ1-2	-	CASSQSLRRGGYTF	TGTGCCAGCAGCCAGTCTTTAAGAAGGGGTGGCTACACCTTC
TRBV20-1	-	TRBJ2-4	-	CSASSLAKNIQYF	TGCAGTGCTAGTTCCTTAGCCAAAAACATTCAGTACTTC
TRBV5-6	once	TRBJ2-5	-	CASSLLGRKETQYF	TGTGCCAGCAGCTTGTTGGGCAGGAAAGAGACCCAGTACTTC
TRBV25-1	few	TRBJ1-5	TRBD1	CASPGQGCRSNQPQHF	TGTGCCAGTCCGGGACAGGGGTGTCGGTCCAATCAGCCCCAGCATTTT
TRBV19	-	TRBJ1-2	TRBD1	CASSIQQGAINGYTF	TGTGCCAGTAGTATCCAACAGGGGGCAATTAATGGCTACACCTTC
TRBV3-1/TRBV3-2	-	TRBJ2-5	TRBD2	CASSQESLAIVQETQYF	TGTGCCAGCAGCCAAGAGTCACTAGCGATAGTCCAAGAGACCCAGTACTTC
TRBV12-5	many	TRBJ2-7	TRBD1	CASGESGTGVYEQYF	TGTGCTAGTGGTGAATCCGGGACAGGGGTATACGAGCAGTACTTC
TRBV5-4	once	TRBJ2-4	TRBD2	CASSSRTSGYQNIQYF	TGTGCCAGCAGCTCCCGGACTAGCGGGTACCAGAACATTCAGTACTTC
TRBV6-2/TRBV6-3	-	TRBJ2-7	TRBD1	CASSLNRGRIDEQYF	TGTGCCAGCAGTCTTAACAGGGGGCGGATCGACGAGCAGTACTTC
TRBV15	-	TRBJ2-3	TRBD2	CATSRGSGKFPDTQYF	TGTGCCACCAGCCGTGGAAGCGGGAAGTTTCCTGATACGCAGTATTTT
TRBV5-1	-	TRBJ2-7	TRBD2	CASSSGGRGEQYF	TGCGCCAGCAGCTCCGGGGGGAGGGGCGAGCAGTACTTC
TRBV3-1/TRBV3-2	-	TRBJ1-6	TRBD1	CASSTGTGNSPLHF	TGTGCCAGCAGCACTGGGACAGGGAATTCACCCCTCCACTTT
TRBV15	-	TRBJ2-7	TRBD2	CATSRVVGLAGARSYEQYF	TGTGCCACCAGCAGAGTAGTGGGACTAGCGGGCGCCCGCTCCTACGAGCAGTACTTC
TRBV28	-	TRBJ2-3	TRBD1	CASKRASQGAEDAQYF	TGTGCCAGCAAGAGAGCCTCTCAGGGGGCGGAAGATGCGCAGTATTTT
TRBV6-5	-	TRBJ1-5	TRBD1	CASRPRQGRNQPQHF	TGTGCCAGCAGACCTCGACAGGGGCGGAATCAGCCCCAGCATTTT
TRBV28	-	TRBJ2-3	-	CASSNSRVFTDTQYF	TGTGCCAGCAGTAATAGCAGAGTTTTCACAGATACGCAGTATTTT
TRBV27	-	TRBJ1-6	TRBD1	CASSSTGGNNSPLHF	TGTGCCAGCAGTTCGACAGGGGGCAATAATTCACCCCTCCACTTT
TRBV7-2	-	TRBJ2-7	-	CASSLVAGVTYEQYF	TGTGCCAGCAGCTTAGTGGCAGGGGTTACCTACGAGCAGTACTTC
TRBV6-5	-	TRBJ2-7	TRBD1	CASRAGTGYEQYF	TGTGCCAGCAGAGCCGGGACAGGGTACGAGCAGTACTTC
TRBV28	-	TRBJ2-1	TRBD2	CASSLSSGLGNEQFF	TGTGCCAGCAGTTTATCTAGCGGTCTCGGCAATGAGCAGTTCTTC
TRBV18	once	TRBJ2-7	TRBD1	CASSPAGTGYEQYF	TGTGCCAGCTCACCAGCCGGGACAGGGTACGAGCAGTACTTC
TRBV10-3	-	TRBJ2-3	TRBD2	CAISESMTSGGLTDTQYF	TGTGCCATCAGTGAGTCGATGACTAGCGGGGGACTCACAGATACGCAGTATTTT
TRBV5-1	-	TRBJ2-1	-	CASSPNLSNEQFF	TGCGCCAGCAGCCCGAACTTATCCAATGAGCAGTTCTTC
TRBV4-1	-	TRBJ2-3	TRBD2	CASSPRTSGGRTQYF	TGCGCCAGCAGCCCGAGGACTAGCGGGGGGCGTACGCAGTATTTT
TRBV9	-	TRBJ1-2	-	CASSPVQGDGYTF	TGTGCCAGCAGCCCGGTACAGGGTGATGGCTACACCTTC
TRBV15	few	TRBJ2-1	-	CATSITSYNEQFF	TGTGCCACCAGCATAACTAGTTACAATGAGCAGTTCTTC
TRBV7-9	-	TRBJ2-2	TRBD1	CASSEGGLGDTGELFF	TGTGCCAGCAGCGAAGGGGGCCTGGGTGACACCGGGGAGCTGTTTTTT
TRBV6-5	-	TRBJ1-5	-	CASSYLKESNQPQHF	TGTGCCAGCAGTTACCTAAAGGAGTCGAATCAGCCCCAGCATTTT
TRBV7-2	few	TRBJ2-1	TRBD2	CASSFLAGVYNEQFF	TGTGCCAGCAGTTTTCTAGCGGGAGTCTACAATGAGCAGTTCTTC
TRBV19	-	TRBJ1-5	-	CATMEYSNQPQHF	TGTGCCACCATGGAGTATAGCAATCAGCCCCAGCATTTT
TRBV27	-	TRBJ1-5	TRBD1	CASRDTGVSQPQHF	TGTGCCAGCAGGGATACAGGGGTGAGTCAGCCCCAGCATTTT
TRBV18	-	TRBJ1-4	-	CASSPERGTNEKLFF	TGTGCCAGCTCACCAGAACGGGGAACTAATGAAAAACTGTTTTTT
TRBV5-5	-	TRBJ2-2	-	CASSPPRGGQTGELFF	TGTGCCAGCAGCCCTCCGAGGGGGGGGCAGACCGGGGAGCTGTTTTTT
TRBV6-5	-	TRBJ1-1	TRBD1	CASSYNRDRGVAFF	TGTGCCAGCAGTTACAACCGGGACAGGGGCGTAGCTTTCTTT
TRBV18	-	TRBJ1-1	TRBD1	CASSDRDANTEAFF	TGTGCCAGCTCGGACAGGGATGCGAACACTGAAGCTTTCTTT
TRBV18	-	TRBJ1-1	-	CASSPMLREDTEAFF	TGTGCCAGCTCACCAATGCTCCGGGAGGACACTGAAGCTTTCTTT
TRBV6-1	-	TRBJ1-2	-	CASSEGPAANGYTF	TGTGCCAGCAGTGAAGGACCGGCGGCAAATGGCTACACCTTC
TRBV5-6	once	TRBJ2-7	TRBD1	CASTSAGGPTGIYEQYF	TGTGCCAGCACCTCGGCAGGGGGACCTACCGGGATCTACGAGCAGTACTTC
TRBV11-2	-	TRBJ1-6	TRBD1	CASSLWTGSYNSPLHF	TGTGCCAGCAGCTTATGGACAGGGAGCTATAATTCACCCCTCCACTTT
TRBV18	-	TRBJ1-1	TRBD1	CASSPGQRTRLPNTEAFF	TGTGCCAGCTCACCGGGACAGAGAACCCGACTACCGAACACTGAAGCTTTCTTT
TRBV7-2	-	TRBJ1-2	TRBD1	CASSPRTGRPYGYTF	TGTGCCAGCAGCCCAAGGACAGGGAGACCCTATGGCTACACCTTC
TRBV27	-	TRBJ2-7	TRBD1	CASSLLGQQGAAHEQYF	TGTGCCAGCAGTTTATTGGGGCAACAGGGGGCAGCCCACGAGCAGTACTTC
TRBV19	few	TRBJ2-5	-	CASSARQETQYF	TGTGCCAGTAGCGCGCGACAAGAGACCCAGTACTTC
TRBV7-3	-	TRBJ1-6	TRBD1	CASSSQGPNSPLHF	TGTGCCAGCAGCTCACAGGGGCCCAATTCACCCCTCCACTTT
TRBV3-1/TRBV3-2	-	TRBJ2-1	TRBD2	CASSIGRGAANEQFF	TGTGCCAGCTCGATTGGGCGGGGGGCCGCCAATGAGCAGTTCTTC
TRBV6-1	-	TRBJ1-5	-	CASSERRLGVGPQHF	TGTGCCAGCAGTGAAAGGAGGCTCGGGGTTGGGCCCCAGCATTTT